This T cell receptor (beta chain) is drawn from a study of blood T cell repertoires in COVID-19. Study summary: From the United States, Italy and Spain came samples of acute and convalescent COVID-19. T cells, B-cell-depleted T cells, or PBMCs provided the cDNA or gDNA that served as material.

The CDR3 length is 15 residues. The V gene's germline CDR1 is GTSNPN and CDR2 SVGIG (reference sequence). The trim removed 3 bases at V and 7 bases at J, leaving 8 bases unmatched. Original analysis: Counts of nucleated cells, estimated from reference gene primer amplification, were obtained. The method was immunoSEQ multiplex PCR; TCRdb's version includes in-frame clones alone and lacks a portion of them. V, J and clone size were drawn from that table, and D and trimming were deduced from the DNA. The sample contains 83,000 or so clones, 77% of which appear only once. The J gene is TRBJ1-4, the V gene TRBV30; the match to TRBD1 covers 10 bases. What was sequenced was peripheral blood. The sequence derives from a woman of 80 years or more with acute or convalescent COVID-19. CDR3 nucleotide sequence: TGTGCCTGGAGCGGACAGGGGGGACGGGGTGAAAAACTGTTTTTT. It specifies CAWSGQGGRGEKLFF.